Given below is one T cell receptor (beta chain) in context. V lost 4 bases to trimming and J lost 0 bases, with 4 bases between them. Germline lookup yields CDR1 SGHRS and CDR2 YFSETQ. There are 13 residues in the CDR3. The sample belongs to a study of blood T cell repertoires in COVID-19. The overall study: COVID-19 samples collected from the United States, Italy and Spain covered acute and convalescent phases. The cDNA or gDNA used as material had been derived from T cells, B-cell-depleted T cells, or PBMCs.

In the original processing: Estimation of nucleated cell counts relied on the amplification of reference gene primers. Data came from immunoSEQ multiplex PCR; TCRdb stores just in-frame clones and leaves some out. That table is the source of V, J and clone size, and D and trimming were worked out from the DNA. The sample includes around 140,000 clones, 88% seen only once; the top ten take approximately 1.8%. Sequencing was done on a sample of peripheral blood. This receptor was identified in a man between 65 and 80 years old with acute or convalescent COVID-19. J is TRBJ1-4 and V is TRBV5-1; D not certain. CDR3 in amino acids: CASSQATNEKLFF. The CDR3 nucleotides are TGCGCCAGCAGCCAGGCAACTAATGAAAAACTGTTTTTT.